Presented here are 14 T cell receptor beta chains from one specimen sequenced in a study of T cells in tuberculosis. Data came from immunoSEQ multiplex PCR; TCRdb stores just in-frame clones and leaves some out. This sample has roughly 44,000 clones, with about 95% found just once. Material: PBMCs. Receptors were obtained from a donor under 30 with latent tuberculosis or without tuberculosis infection.

V gene TRBV5-1 combines with J gene TRBJ2-7, with D possibly being TRBD2 (6 bases). Trimming removed 3 bases at V and 3 bases at J, with 10 bases between. CDR1 and CDR2 from the germline V gene are SGHRS and YFSETQ. This CDR3 region has 13 residues. The chain's CDR3 is CASSSGGSYEQYF. CDR3 in DNA: TGCGCCAGCAGCTCCGGGGGAAGCTACGAGCAGTACTTC.

The gene calls are TRBV7-8 and TRBJ1-2; 7 positions match TRBD1. Trimming removed 4 bases from V and 8 bases from J; junction bases left unmatched: 16. Germline V gives CDR1 SGHVS, CDR2 FQNEAQ. This CDR3 has 16 residues. The CDR3 DNA follows: TGTGCCAGCAGCTCGGCCGAGGACAGGTTCCCGAGAGGCTACACCTTC. Translated, it gives CASSSAEDRFPRGYTF.

The rearrangement links TRBV25-1 to TRBJ1-4; D is undetermined. The CDR3 totals 13 residues. CDR1 MGHDK and CDR2 SYGVNS come from the germline V gene. The germline V and J ends were trimmed by 9 bases and 2 bases, with 10 bases remaining between them. CDR3 protein: CASGHYTNEKLFF. The CDR3 bases are TGTGCCAGTGGCCACTATACTAATGAAAAACTGTTTTTT.

The chain links TRBV19 to TRBJ1-5; the match to TRBD1 covers 7 bases. The CDR3 sequence is 14 residues long. V lost 6 bases and J lost 4; bases outside the gene matches: 6. Germline V gives CDR1 LNHDA, CDR2 SQIVND (reference sequence). The CDR3 protein is CASSVTGENQPQHF. DNA for the CDR3: TGTGCCAGTAGCGTTACAGGGGAGAATCAGCCCCAGCATTTT.

The genes are TRBV5-8 and TRBJ2-7, with 9 bases lining up with TRBD2. Germline CDR1 and CDR2: SGHTS and YDEGEE. CDR3 length: 14 amino acids. The ends lost 4 bases at V and 7 bases at J; junction bases unmatched: 9. CDR3 loop: CASSPTAGGQEQYF. The CDR3 nucleotides are TGTGCCAGCAGCCCCACAGCGGGAGGACAGGAGCAGTACTTC.

The chain couples TRBV18 to TRBJ1-2; TRBD1 might be the D (6 bases). The CDR3 is made up of 16 amino acids. The ends were cut back, 0 bases at V and 4 bases at J, with 15 bases in the middle. CDR1 and CDR2 from the germline V gene are KGHSH and LQKENI. In nucleotides, the CDR3 is TGTGCCAGCTCACCACCGGGGGGGGCCTCGGCCTATGGCTACACCTTC. Encoded protein: CASSPPGGASAYGYTF.

This chain connects TRBV25-1 to TRBJ1-1; D uncertain. This CDR3 comprises 12 residues. Germline V gives CDR1 MGHDK, CDR2 SYGVNS. Trimming took 2 bases from V and 4 from J, leaving 5 bases between them. The CDR3: CASSEISTEAFF. The CDR3 bases are TGTGCCAGCAGTGAAATTAGCACTGAAGCTTTCTTT.

The chain links TRBV5-5 to TRBJ1-3; 8 bases are shared with TRBD1. The CDR3 spans 15 residues. Looked up from germline, CDR1 is SGHKS and CDR2 is YYEKEE (reference sequence). Trimming took 4 bases from V and 7 from J; bases not matched to a gene: 10. This CDR3 reads CASSDRTGRGNTIYF. The DNA for the CDR3 is TGTGCCAGCAGCGACCGGACAGGGAGAGGGAACACCATATATTTT.

The rearrangement uses TRBV2 and TRBJ1-4; maybe TRBD1 (6 bases). Germline CDR1 and CDR2: SNHLY and FYNNEI. V was cut by 5 bases and J by 1 base, with 17 bases left in between. The CDR3 totals 17 residues. In nucleotides, the CDR3 is TGTGCCAGCAGTTACAATTCCCTCAGGGGAACTAATGAAAAACTGTTTTTT. This gives the protein CASSYNSLRGTNEKLFF.

The chain couples TRBV5-6 to TRBJ2-1; 10 bases are shared with TRBD2. Germline trimming cut 6 bases from V and 5 bases from J; bases unmatched to any gene: 14. The CDR3 consists of 17 residues. The germline V gene encodes CDR1 SGHDT and CDR2 YYEEEE. CDR3 nucleotide sequence: TGTGCCAGCACCTGGGAAGCGGGGGGGTATAGGGACAATGAGCAGTTCTTC. This sequence encodes CASTWEAGGYRDNEQFF.

V gene TRBV5-6 combines with J gene TRBJ2-5, with TRBD2 as a possible D gene (5 bases). This CDR3 contains 17 residues. Germline CDR1 SGHDT, CDR2 YYEEEE. Deletions cut 2 bases from V and 0 bases from J, with 17 bases between. For the CDR3, the DNA is TGTGCCAGCAGCTTCTTCTCACTGTGGAGGTACCAAGAGACCCAGTACTTC. Translation: CASSFFSLWRYQETQYF.

The table lists this clone with a count of one. V gene TRBV29-1 combines with J gene TRBJ1-1; 8 nucleotides align to TRBD1. The CDR3 extends over 13 amino acids. V was clipped by 3 bases and J by 1 base; unmatched bases: 1. The germline gives CDR1 SQVTM, CDR2 ANQGSEA. The chain's CDR3 is CSVETGENTEAFF. For the CDR3, the DNA is TGCAGCGTTGAGACAGGGGAGAACACTGAAGCTTTCTTT.

The chain uses TRBV7-8 and TRBJ1-4; D is uncertain. Germline V CDR1 and CDR2: SGHVS, FQNEAQ. V lost 6 bases, J lost 6 bases, and 8 bases lay in between. This CDR3 is built from 12 residues. CDR3 protein: CASRSLDEKLFF. The CDR3 DNA sequence: TGTGCCAGCAGGTCACTAGATGAAAAACTGTTTTTT.

This chain connects TRBV5-6 to TRBJ2-5; D possibly corresponds to TRBD1 (5 bases). The CDR3 extends over 14 amino acids. Trimming took off 0 bases at V and 4 bases at J, with 10 bases between the two ends. Looked up from germline, CDR1 is SGHDT and CDR2 is YYEEEE. CDR3 DNA sequence: TGTGCCAGCAGCTTGGCCTTACAGGTAGAGACCCAGTACTTC. It is translated as CASSLALQVETQYF.